Detailed here is one TCR beta chain. Original data processing: How many nucleated cells were present was estimated from reference gene primer amplification. Measured with immunoSEQ multiplex PCR; TCRdb has only the in-frame clones, and not every one. The D gene and trimming were derived from the DNA, and the V and J assignments and clone size from that table. The sample holds about 190,000 clones, roughly 88% seen once. Patients in Seattle were enrolled during active infection, then followed longitudinally. J gave up 4 bases and V 3 bases, and 1 base lay outside the gene matches. The V gene's germline CDR1 is KGHDR and CDR2 SFDVKD. There are 13 residues in the CDR3. This sample stems from a study of blood T cell repertoires in COVID-19. Study overall: Material from acute and convalescent COVID-19 was sourced from the United States, Italy and Spain. T cells, B-cell-depleted T cells, or PBMCs provided the cDNA or gDNA that served as material.

This TCR came from an elderly man with COVID-19, enrolled during active disease. V usage is TRBV24-1 and J usage is TRBJ1-1; 7 positions agree with TRBD1. The sample taken for sequencing was peripheral blood. The CDR3, as DNA: TGTGCCACCAGTGATCCAGGGGGCACTGAAGCTTTCTTT. Protein product: CATSDPGGTEAFF.